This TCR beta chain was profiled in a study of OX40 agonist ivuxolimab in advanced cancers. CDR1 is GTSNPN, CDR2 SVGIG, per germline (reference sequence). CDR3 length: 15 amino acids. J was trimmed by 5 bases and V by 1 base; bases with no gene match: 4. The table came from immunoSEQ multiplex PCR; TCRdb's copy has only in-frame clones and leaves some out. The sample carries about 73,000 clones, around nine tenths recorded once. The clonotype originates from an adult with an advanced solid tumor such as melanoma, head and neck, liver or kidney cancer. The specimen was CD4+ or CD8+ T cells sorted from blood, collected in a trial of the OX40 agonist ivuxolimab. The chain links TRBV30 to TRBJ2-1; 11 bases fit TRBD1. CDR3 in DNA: TGTGCCTGGAGTGCCCGGGACAGGGGGGACAATGAGCAGTTCTTC. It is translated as CAWSARDRGDNEQFF.